A selection of T cell receptor beta chains follows, all from one sample in a study of response to subunit inactivated influenza vaccine. TCRdb used MiXCR to reprocess the RT-PCR reads, holding one entry per CDR3 protein. The sample has around 790,000 distinct CDR3 sequences, around 21% seen once. Material: PBMCs from blood, obtained roughly 5 days after vaccination. All receptors come from a man aged 50-59 years who received an inactivated influenza vaccine. CDR3s include the opening cysteine and the closing phenylalanine or tryptophan. D genes are given only for firm matches. Clone size is shown for a subset of rows, as once, few, many or a class of expanded clone.

j_call: TRBJ1-2; v_call: TRBV6-1; clone_size: few; d_call: -; cdr3_aa: CASSGRGHYYGYTF; cdr3_nt: TGTGCCAGCAGCGGGAGGGGACACTACTATGGCTACACCTTC
j_call: TRBJ2-7; v_call: TRBV29-1; clone_size: -; d_call: TRBD1; cdr3_aa: CSVEYGTGSEQYF; cdr3_nt: TGCAGCGTTGAGTACGGGACAGGGTCCGAGCAGTACTTC
j_call: TRBJ2-7; v_call: TRBV9; clone_size: -; d_call: -; cdr3_aa: CASSTSRAPAFEEQYF; cdr3_nt: TGTGCCAGCAGCACGTCCCGGGCCCCGGCATTTGAGGAGCAGTACTTC
j_call: TRBJ2-1; v_call: TRBV29-1; clone_size: -; d_call: TRBD2; cdr3_aa: CSVEGLARRNEQFF; cdr3_nt: TGCAGCGTTGAGGGACTAGCGAGGCGCAATGAGCAGTTCTTC
j_call: TRBJ2-5; v_call: TRBV15; clone_size: few; d_call: TRBD1; cdr3_aa: CATSKRTGGQETQYF; cdr3_nt: TGTGCCACCAGCAAGCGAACAGGGGGGCAAGAGACCCAGTACTTC
j_call: TRBJ2-5; v_call: TRBV10-3; clone_size: many; d_call: TRBD1; cdr3_aa: CAINMKQGARETQYF; cdr3_nt: TGTGCCATCAACATGAAACAGGGGGCTAGGGAGACCCAGTACTTC
j_call: TRBJ2-1; v_call: TRBV18; clone_size: few; d_call: -; cdr3_aa: CASSPTSGVNEQFF; cdr3_nt: TGTGCCAGCTCACCCACTTCAGGGGTCAATGAGCAGTTCTTC
j_call: TRBJ2-7; v_call: TRBV2; clone_size: -; d_call: -; cdr3_aa: CASSETPGPLGEQYF; cdr3_nt: TGTGCCAGCAGTGAAACGCCCGGCCCACTGGGGGAGCAGTACTTC
j_call: TRBJ2-1; v_call: TRBV27; clone_size: few; d_call: TRBD1; cdr3_aa: CASSWTGGGNEQFF; cdr3_nt: TGTGCCAGCAGTTGGACAGGGGGTGGCAATGAGCAGTTCTTC
j_call: TRBJ1-6; v_call: TRBV12-3/TRBV12-4; clone_size: few; d_call: TRBD1; cdr3_aa: CASRPDRGGSPLHF; cdr3_nt: TGTGCCAGCAGGCCCGACAGGGGGGGTTCACCCCTCCACTTT
j_call: TRBJ2-7; v_call: TRBV2; clone_size: -; d_call: TRBD2; cdr3_aa: CASSEPGLHPEQYF; cdr3_nt: TGTGCCAGCAGTGAACCGGGACTACACCCAGAGCAGTACTTC
j_call: TRBJ2-7; v_call: TRBV27; clone_size: -; d_call: -; cdr3_aa: CASSLSGLPAGEQYF; cdr3_nt: TGTGCCAGCAGTTTATCCGGACTACCTGCAGGCGAGCAGTACTTC
j_call: TRBJ2-3; v_call: TRBV20-1; clone_size: -; d_call: TRBD2; cdr3_aa: CSARAGGHGDTQYF; cdr3_nt: TGCAGTGCTAGAGCGGGGGGGCATGGAGATACGCAGTATTTT
j_call: TRBJ2-1; v_call: TRBV20-1; clone_size: -; d_call: TRBD1; cdr3_aa: CSARDAIRGRSEQFF; cdr3_nt: TGCAGTGCTAGAGATGCTATCAGGGGGCGAAGTGAGCAGTTCTTC
j_call: TRBJ2-2; v_call: TRBV9; clone_size: -; d_call: -; cdr3_aa: CASEVRESGELFF; cdr3_nt: TGTGCCAGCGAGGTTCGGGAAAGCGGGGAGCTGTTTTTT
j_call: TRBJ2-3; v_call: TRBV12-3/TRBV12-4; clone_size: -; d_call: TRBD2; cdr3_aa: CASSSSGGQDTQYF; cdr3_nt: TGTGCCAGCAGTTCTAGCGGGGGGCAAGATACGCAGTATTTT
j_call: TRBJ2-7; v_call: TRBV12-3/TRBV12-4; clone_size: few; d_call: -; cdr3_aa: CASSSTIYEQYF; cdr3_nt: TGTGCCAGCAGCAGCACGATATACGAGCAGTACTTC
j_call: TRBJ1-1; v_call: TRBV11-2; clone_size: -; d_call: -; cdr3_aa: CASSPSLAEIGTEAFF; cdr3_nt: TGTGCCAGCAGCCCCTCCTTGGCTGAGATAGGCACTGAAGCTTTCTTT
j_call: TRBJ2-2; v_call: TRBV5-1; clone_size: few; d_call: TRBD1; cdr3_aa: CASLFTPGGNTGELFF; cdr3_nt: TGCGCCAGCCTTTTCACCCCAGGGGGCAACACCGGGGAGCTGTTTTTT
j_call: TRBJ1-1; v_call: TRBV5-1; clone_size: -; d_call: TRBD1; cdr3_aa: CASILLPGGETEAFF; cdr3_nt: TGCGCCAGCATCTTGCTTCCAGGGGGCGAGACTGAAGCTTTCTTT
j_call: TRBJ2-1; v_call: TRBV24-1; clone_size: few; d_call: -; cdr3_aa: CATRGIAETGDEQFF; cdr3_nt: TGTGCCACCAGGGGAATAGCGGAAACCGGGGATGAGCAGTTCTTC
j_call: TRBJ2-3; v_call: TRBV7-3; clone_size: once; d_call: TRBD2; cdr3_aa: CASSFGGLAGVADTQYF; cdr3_nt: TGTGCCAGCAGCTTCGGGGGACTAGCGGGAGTGGCAGATACGCAGTATTTT
j_call: TRBJ2-7; v_call: TRBV12-3/TRBV12-4; clone_size: many; d_call: TRBD1; cdr3_aa: CASSERQGRAYEQYF; cdr3_nt: TGTGCCAGCAGTGAACGACAGGGGAGAGCCTACGAGCAGTACTTC
j_call: TRBJ2-1; v_call: TRBV5-1; clone_size: -; d_call: TRBD2; cdr3_aa: CASSRSGLAGGAYAEQFF; cdr3_nt: TGCGCCAGCAGCAGATCGGGACTAGCGGGAGGGGCTTACGCTGAGCAGTTCTTC
j_call: TRBJ2-2; v_call: TRBV11-2; clone_size: -; d_call: TRBD2; cdr3_aa: CASSFRGLRAGGTGELFF; cdr3_nt: TGTGCCAGCAGCTTTAGGGGGCTCAGAGCGGGAGGCACCGGGGAGCTGTTTTTT
j_call: TRBJ2-5; v_call: TRBV27; clone_size: few; d_call: TRBD1; cdr3_aa: CASSNTGGGETQYF; cdr3_nt: TGTGCCAGCAGTAATACAGGGGGAGGTGAGACCCAGTACTTC
j_call: TRBJ1-5; v_call: TRBV19; clone_size: -; d_call: -; cdr3_aa: CASGWTVRQPQHF; cdr3_nt: TGTGCCAGTGGGTGGACAGTTCGTCAGCCCCAGCATTTT